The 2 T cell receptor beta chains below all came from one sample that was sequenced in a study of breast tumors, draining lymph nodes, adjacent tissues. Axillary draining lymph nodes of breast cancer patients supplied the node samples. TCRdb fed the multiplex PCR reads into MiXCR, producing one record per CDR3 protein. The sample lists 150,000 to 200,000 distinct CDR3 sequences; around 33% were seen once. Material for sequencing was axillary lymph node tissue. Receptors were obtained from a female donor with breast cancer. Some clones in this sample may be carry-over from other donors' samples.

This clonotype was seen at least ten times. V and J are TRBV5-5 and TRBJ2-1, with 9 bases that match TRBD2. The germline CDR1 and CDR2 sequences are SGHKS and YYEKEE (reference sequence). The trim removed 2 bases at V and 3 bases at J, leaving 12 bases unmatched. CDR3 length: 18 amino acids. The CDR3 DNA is TGTGCCAGCAGCTTTTCCCCATGGGCTAGCGGGGACTACAATGAGCAGTTCTTC. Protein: CASSFSPWASGDYNEQFF.

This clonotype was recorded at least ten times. The chain's CDR3 is CASRTGTFYGYTF. CDR3 nucleotide sequence: TGTGCCAGCAGGACAGGAACCTTCTATGGCTACACCTTC. The chain joins TRBV6-1 to TRBJ1-2, with a weak D call TRBD1 (6 bases). Trimming pared 6 bases from V and 4 bases from J, leaving 12 bases between. The CDR3 totals 13 residues. Germline CDR1 is MNHNS and CDR2 is SASEGT.